This T cell receptor beta chain was sequenced for a study of identical twins. The CDR3 is 15 residues long. Trimming took 4 bases from V and 3 from J; bases not matched to a gene: 6. Germline CDR1 is MNHEY and CDR2 is SMNVEV (reference sequence). In regard to this clonotype: The target antigen is unknown.

Study results and caveats: Where out-of-frame alpha sequences were twin-shared, they showed excess low generation probability. High-abundance cord blood beta clonotypes had fewer insertions; memory repertoires showed none.

One entry per CDR3 protein results from TCRdb running MiXCR on the 5' RACE reads. The sample holds hundreds of thousands of distinct CDR3 sequences; less than 9% are singletons and the top ten take 2.1%. The same data also went into a second study, on yellow fever vaccine responses in identical twins.

V usage is TRBV27 and J usage is TRBJ2-7, with 10 bases aligning to TRBD1. This clonotype originated in a woman aged 18-35 years in good health. Sequencing was done on a sample of memory (CD45RO+) T cells sorted from blood. The CDR3 is CASSSRQGALYEQYF. In DNA form, the CDR3 reads TGTGCCAGCAGTTCCCGACAGGGGGCCCTCTACGAGCAGTACTTC.